This is a list of T cell receptor beta chains from one sample in a study of neurological immune-mediated disorders. Each CDR3 protein gets one entry after TCRdb re-called the 5' RACE reads with MiXCR. The sample has about 50,000 distinct CDR3 sequences, approximately 17% seen once. The source material was PBMCs. Every receptor here comes from a man aged 60-69 years in good health. Each CDR3 is given with its conserved first and last residue. D genes are given only for firm matches. The listing skips clone size in some rows; elsewhere it reads once, few, many or a size class.

>TRBD1|TRBV18|once|TRBJ2-5
CASSGQGGETEYF
TGTGCCAGCTCAGGACAGGGCGGGGAGACCGAGTACTTC
>.|TRBV7-9|many|TRBJ1-4
CASSLDRLNEKLFF
TGTGCCAGCAGCCTAGACAGGCTTAATGAAAAACTGTTTTTT
>.|TRBV7-2|many|TRBJ1-2
CASSLGANYGYTF
TGTGCCAGCAGCTTAGGGGCTAACTATGGCTACACCTTC
>TRBD1|TRBV28|many|TRBJ2-3
CASKSQGQGADTQYF
TGTGCCAGCAAATCCCAGGGACAGGGTGCAGATACGCAGTATTTT
>TRBD1|TRBV9|many|TRBJ2-1
CASSVALGRGHLEQFF
TGTGCCAGCAGCGTAGCCTTAGGCAGGGGGCATCTTGAGCAGTTCTTC
>.|TRBV2|many|TRBJ2-3
CASSEIAAPTDTQYF
TGTGCCAGCAGTGAGATAGCGGCGCCCACAGATACGCAGTATTTT
>.|TRBV6-9|.|TRBJ2-1
CATKGLSYNEQFF
TGTGCCACGAAGGGTCTCTCCTACAATGAGCAGTTCTTC
>.|TRBV20-1|medium-sized|TRBJ1-5
CSARGDSNQPQHF
TGCAGTGCTAGGGGCGATAGCAATCAGCCCCAGCATTTT
>.|TRBV6-1|many|TRBJ2-7
CASSERSGWIAYEQYF
TGTGCCAGCAGCGAACGGTCAGGGTGGATCGCCTACGAGCAGTACTTC
>TRBD1|TRBV9|many|TRBJ2-7
CASSVSGQGGPYEQYF
TGTGCCAGCAGCGTGTCAGGACAGGGGGGCCCCTACGAGCAGTACTTC
>TRBD1|TRBV24-1|few|TRBJ2-2
CATSDPDRDTGELFF
TGTGCCACCAGTGACCCGGACAGGGACACCGGGGAGCTGTTTTTT
>.|TRBV7-9|many|TRBJ2-3
CASSSPRTQASSTDTQYF
TGTGCCAGCAGCTCGCCTCGTACCCAAGCGTCGAGCACAGATACGCAGTATTTT
>.|TRBV5-1|few|TRBJ1-1
CASSQAGAFFF
TGCGCCAGCAGTCAGGCGGGGGCCTTTTTCTTT
>.|TRBV6-6|many|TRBJ1-4
CASSWQSREKLFF
TGTGCCAGCAGTTGGCAGTCCCGGGAAAAACTGTTTTTT
>TRBD1|TRBV20-1|many|TRBJ2-1
CSARTGGYNEQFF
TGCAGTGCGCGGACAGGGGGGTACAATGAGCAGTTCTTC
>TRBD1|TRBV7-2|many|TRBJ2-3
CASSHQTGKDTDTQYF
TGTGCCAGCAGCCACCAGACAGGGAAAGACACAGATACGCAGTATTTT
>.|TRBV5-1|once|TRBJ2-1
CASSLQVNNEQFF
TGCGCCAGCAGCTTGCAGGTTAACAATGAGCAGTTCTTC
>TRBD2|TRBV20-1|many|TRBJ2-7
CSGYPSGTTYEQYF
TGCAGTGGGTATCCTAGCGGGACTACCTACGAGCAGTACTTC
>TRBD2|TRBV20-1|many|TRBJ2-7
CSAINPGLAGDEQYF
TGCAGTGCCATCAATCCGGGACTAGCGGGAGACGAGCAGTACTTC
>.|TRBV7-9|.|TRBJ1-2
CASSLGAGADNGYTF
TGTGCCAGCAGCTTAGGGGCAGGGGCTGATAATGGCTACACCTTC
>.|TRBV14|many|TRBJ2-1
CASSPMDTRSYNEQFF
TGTGCCAGCAGCCCGATGGACACGAGATCCTACAATGAGCAGTTCTTC
>.|TRBV5-1|many|TRBJ2-1
CASSLAGMSHNEQFF
TGCGCCAGCAGCTTGGCGGGGATGTCACACAATGAGCAGTTCTTC
>.|TRBV5-1|many|TRBJ2-3
CASSLEADYTDTQYF
TGCGCCAGCAGCTTGGAGGCGGACTACACAGATACGCAGTATTTT
>.|TRBV28|many|TRBJ2-5
CASTSGVETQYF
TGTGCCAGCACCTCGGGGGTTGAGACCCAGTACTTC
>.|TRBV11-2|many|TRBJ1-4
CASSAGSNEKLFF
TGTGCCAGCAGTGCGGGATCTAATGAAAAACTGTTTTTT
>TRBD1|TRBV9|.|TRBJ1-6
CASSVGTGVSPLHF
TGTGCCAGCAGCGTAGGGACAGGGGTCTCACCCCTCCACTTT
>TRBD2|TRBV20-1|many|TRBJ2-7
CSAPRTSGSRSYEQYF
TGCAGTGCTCCCAGGACTAGCGGGAGTAGATCCTACGAGCAGTACTTC
>TRBD2|TRBV29-1|many|TRBJ2-3
CSVDKGPSGRGGTDTQYF
TGCAGCGTTGATAAGGGGCCTAGCGGGAGAGGGGGCACAGATACGCAGTATTTT
>.|TRBV20-1|many|TRBJ1-4
CSARVAPGSREKLFF
TGCAGTGCTAGAGTTGCCCCGGGCAGTAGGGAAAAACTGTTTTTT
>.|TRBV12-3/TRBV12-4|.|TRBJ2-1
CASSRGTEYNEQFF
TGTGCCAGCAGTCGTGGGACGGAATACAATGAGCAGTTCTTC
>TRBD1|TRBV7-2|many|TRBJ1-5
CASSLASGQGNQPQHF
TGTGCCAGCAGCTTAGCTTCAGGACAGGGGAATCAGCCCCAGCATTTT
>.|TRBV7-8|many|TRBJ2-7
CASSSRTVGEQYF
TGTGCCAGCAGCTCCCGGACCGTGGGCGAGCAGTACTTC
>.|TRBV12-3/TRBV12-4|many|TRBJ1-2
CASSLGPRVGYGYTF
TGTGCCAGCAGTTTAGGGCCTCGGGTAGGCTATGGCTACACCTTC
>.|TRBV5-1|many|TRBJ2-1
CASSLGQSSYNEQFF
TGCGCCAGCAGCTTGGGGCAGAGCTCCTACAATGAGCAGTTCTTC
>.|TRBV3-1|.|TRBJ2-1
CASSHPGEWVNEQFF
TGTGCCAGCAGCCATCCGGGGGAGTGGGTTAATGAGCAGTTCTTC
>.|TRBV12-3/TRBV12-4|many|TRBJ1-4
CASSTLGSEEKLFF
TGTGCCAGCAGTACACTGGGGAGCGAAGAAAAACTGTTTTTT
>.|TRBV11-3|many|TRBJ2-7
CASSNPAVPYEQYF
TGTGCCAGCAGCAATCCTGCGGTACCCTACGAGCAGTACTTC
>TRBD2|TRBV4-1|few|TRBJ2-7
CASSQVGTSGAYEQYF
TGCGCCAGCAGCCAAGTCGGGACTAGCGGTGCCTACGAGCAGTACTTC
>.|TRBV28|many|TRBJ2-7
CASTPYLSYEQYF
TGTGCCAGCACCCCCTACTTAAGCTACGAGCAGTACTTC
>.|TRBV12-3/TRBV12-4|.|TRBJ1-5
CASTSKPEQPQHF
TGTGCCAGCACTTCGAAACCGGAGCAGCCCCAGCATTTT
>TRBD2|TRBV6-2/TRBV6-3|many|TRBJ2-3
CASSSRLAGFMTDTQYF
TGTGCCAGCAGTTCGCGGCTAGCGGGATTTATGACAGATACGCAGTATTTT
>.|TRBV29-1|many|TRBJ1-2
CSVGEWDYGYTF
TGCAGCGTTGGGGAATGGGATTATGGCTACACCTTC
>.|TRBV9|many|TRBJ2-5
CASSGGGGGETQYF
TGTGCCAGCAGCGGCGGAGGGGGTGGGGAGACCCAGTACTTC
>.|TRBV5-1|many|TRBJ2-5
CASSGDGTKGETQYF
TGCGCCAGCAGCGGAGACGGGACGAAGGGTGAGACCCAGTACTTC
>.|TRBV9|many|TRBJ1-1
CASSALVSGGTEAFF
TGTGCCAGCAGCGCCCTAGTATCGGGGGGCACTGAAGCTTTCTTT